What follows are 22 T cell receptor beta chains derived from one specimen sequenced in a study of blood T cell repertoires in COVID-19. The table came from immunoSEQ multiplex PCR; TCRdb's copy has only in-frame clones and leaves some out. The table records 150,000 to 200,000 clones, 85% to 90% of them present only once. The sample was peripheral blood. The receptors were sampled from a woman aged 70-85 years with COVID-19, enrolled during active disease.

This clone appeared once. V gene TRBV4-2 combines with J gene TRBJ2-1; TRBD2 matches at 7 bases. The CDR3 contains 14 residues. Germline-derived CDR1 and CDR2 are LGHNA and YNFKEQ. Trimming cost V 1 base and J 8 bases; bases outside gene matches: 5. The CDR3 is CASSQGTRRDEQFF. The CDR3 nucleotides are TGTGCCAGCAGCCAAGGGACTAGACGCGATGAGCAGTTCTTC.

The chain recombines TRBV20-1 with TRBJ2-7, with 9 bases matching TRBD2. V lost 3 bases to trimming and J lost 5 bases; unmatched junction nucleotides: 8. In germline, CDR1 is DFQATT, CDR2 SNEGSKA (reference sequence). The CDR3 has 14 amino acids. This chain's CDR3 is CSASPAGGLDEQYF. The CDR3 region has the DNA TGCAGTGCTAGTCCTGCGGGAGGGCTCGACGAGCAGTACTTC.

This clone was detected only once. The CDR3 here is CASRSGAGGGYTF. CDR3 in DNA: TGTGCCAGCCGATCGGGGGCGGGAGGAGGCTACACCTTC. This sequence joins TRBV7-9 and TRBJ1-2, with D perhaps TRBD1 (6 bases). The CDR3 extends over 13 amino acids. The germline V gene encodes CDR1 SEHNR and CDR2 FQNEAQ (reference sequence). V lost 8 bases, J lost 8 bases, and 18 bases lay in between.

CDR3 sequence reads: CASSPTVAGNTIYF. As DNA, the CDR3 is TGTGCCAGCTCACCTACAGTCGCTGGAAACACCATATATTTT. The rearrangement joins TRBV18 to TRBJ1-3; D ambiguous. CDR3 size: 14 residues. CDR1 is KGHSH and CDR2 is LQKENI in the germline V gene. V lost 3 bases, J lost 2 bases, and 8 bases lay in between. Drawing the rest from reference TRBV18 and TRBJ1-3, the complete variable domain is NAGVMQNPRHLVRRRGQEARLRCSPMKGHSHVYWYRQLPEEGLKFMVYLQKENIIDESGMPKERFSAEFPKEGPSILRIQQVVRGDSAAYFCASSPTVAGNTIYFGEGSWLTVV.

The chain employs TRBV12-3 or TRBV12-4 and TRBJ2-5; TRBD2 might be the D (6 bases). With 5 bases removed from V and 4 bases from J, the gap between germline ends came to 11 bases. There are 13 residues in the CDR3. The CDR3 spells CASSAGRLETQYF. DNA for the CDR3: TGTGCCAGCAGTGCCGGGAGATTAGAGACCCAGTACTTC.

This clone has just one count. This chain links TRBV6-5 with TRBJ2-1, with 8 positions matching TRBD2. The trim removed 2 bases at V and 5 bases at J, leaving 2 bases unmatched. CDR1 and CDR2 (germline): MNHEY, SVGAGI. The CDR3 has 14 amino acids. The CDR3 loop is CASSYGTRDNEQFF. The CDR3 region has the DNA TGTGCCAGCAGTTACGGGACTAGAGACAATGAGCAGTTCTTC.

This rearrangement joins TRBV19 to TRBJ2-1; 9 bases agree with TRBD2. In germline, CDR1 is LNHDA, CDR2 SQIVND (reference sequence). V trimming: 3 bases; J trimming: 5 bases; junction bases outside the gene matches: 5. The CDR3 contains 15 residues. The CDR3 sequence: CASSMSPSGNNEQFF. In DNA, the CDR3 is TGTGCCAGTAGTATGTCTCCTAGCGGGAACAATGAGCAGTTCTTC.

This chain joins TRBV7-2 and TRBJ2-4; 8 nucleotides agree with TRBD1. J gave up 6 bases and V 5 bases, and 18 bases lay outside the gene matches. This CDR3 region has 18 residues. Germline V CDR1 and CDR2: SGHTA, FQGNSA. CDR3 nucleotides: TGTGCCAGCAGCCACTTCGCCTGGACAGGGTTTCGGGCAAACATTCAGTACTTC. Protein product: CASSHFAWTGFRANIQYF.

The chain employs TRBV25-1 and TRBJ1-6; 8 nucleotides match TRBD1. There are 16 residues in the CDR3. The V gene end was trimmed by 3 bases and the J gene end by 5 bases; junction bases not matched to a gene: 6. Germline CDR1 and CDR2: MGHDK and SYGVNS. The CDR3 DNA reads TGTGCCAGCAGTGATAGACAGGGGACCGATAATTCACCCCTCCACTTT. This codes for CASSDRQGTDNSPLHF.

V and J are TRBV5-1 and TRBJ1-5; maybe TRBD1 (5 bases). V lost 0 bases, J lost 7 bases, and 14 bases lay in between. Germline CDR1 reads SGHRS; CDR2 reads YFSETQ. The CDR3 sequence is 15 residues long. CDR3 region: CASSLDYTGGQPQHF. For the CDR3, the DNA is TGCGCCAGCAGCTTGGATTACACCGGGGGACAGCCCCAGCATTTT.

In DNA form, the CDR3 reads TGTGCCAGCAGCCGGACAGCTACCTACGAGCAGTACTTC. Translation gives CASSRTATYEQYF. The V gene is TRBV6-2 or TRBV6-3, the J gene TRBJ2-7, with D perhaps TRBD1 (6 bases). The V gene's germline CDR1 is MNHEY and CDR2 SVGEGT. The ends were cut back, 6 bases at V and 2 bases at J, with 11 bases in the middle. CDR3 length: 13 residues.

The J gene is TRBJ2-7, the V gene TRBV6-1, with D perhaps matching TRBD2 (6 bases). CDR3 length: 15 residues. V gave up 0 bases and J gave up 7 bases, with 16 bases separating them. The germline V gene has CDR1 MNHNS and CDR2 SASEGT. As DNA, the CDR3 is TGTGCCAGCAGTGAAGCGTCGGGACTCCTGATAGAGCAGTACTTC. Translation: CASSEASGLLIEQYF.

On this clone: Additional DNA sequences in this sample encode the identical CDR3. This chain uses TRBV18 with TRBJ2-7; 9 bases align to TRBD1. The V segment lost 0 bases and the J segment 4 bases; nucleotides outside the gene matches: 4. Germline assignment: CDR1 KGHSH and CDR2 LQKENI. This CDR3 spans 15 amino acids. CDR3 sequence: CASSPPRGQGYEQYF. CDR3 bases: TGTGCCAGCTCACCACCGCGGGGACAGGGTTACGAGCAGTACTTC.

This clone was detected a few times. The chain recombines TRBV2 with TRBJ2-2; D uncertain. Looked up from germline, CDR1 is SNHLY and CDR2 is FYNNEI. V gave up 7 bases and J gave up 5 bases, with 5 bases separating them. This CDR3 is 11 amino acids long. In nucleotides, the CDR3 is TGTGCCAGCACGACTACCGGGGAGCTGTTTTTT. Translation gives CASTTTGELFF.

The genes are TRBV28 and TRBJ2-1; D uncertain. Trimming removed 3 bases at V and 3 bases at J, with 15 bases between. The CDR3 runs to 16 residues. Germline CDR1 and CDR2: MDHEN and SYDVKM. Here the CDR3 reads CASSFLSGMGYNEQFF. The CDR3, as DNA: TGTGCCAGCAGTTTCCTCTCAGGCATGGGCTACAATGAGCAGTTCTTC.

This sequence joins TRBV19 and TRBJ1-5; tentative D call: TRBD1 (5 bases). The V gene's germline CDR1 is LNHDA and CDR2 SQIVND (reference sequence). Trimming stripped 1 base from V and 0 bases from J, with 10 bases between. The CDR3 is 16 residues long. As DNA, the CDR3 is TGTGCCAGTAGTATAGGGGGGGTAGATAGCAATCAGCCCCAGCATTTT. The encoded protein is CASSIGGVDSNQPQHF.

The chain combines TRBV6-5 with TRBJ2-7; the match to TRBD2 covers 10 bases. Germline assignment: CDR1 MNHEY and CDR2 SVGAGI. The CDR3 runs 14 residues. V lost 3 bases and J lost 4; bases outside the gene matches: 3. This CDR3 reads CASSYTSGTYEQYF. DNA for the CDR3: TGTGCCAGCAGTTATACTAGCGGGACATACGAGCAGTACTTC.

The V gene is TRBV7-9, the J gene TRBJ2-7, with 9 bases lining up with TRBD1. Losses at the gene ends were 1 base for V and 11 bases for J; bases not matched to a gene: 3. Germline lookup yields CDR1 SEHNR and CDR2 FQNEAQ (reference sequence). The CDR3 has 12 residues. The CDR3 here is CASSLDRGQEYF. CDR3 bases: TGTGCCAGCAGCTTAGACAGGGGGCAGGAGTACTTC.

This chain's CDR3 is CASSIGLAGSYEQYF. The CDR3 nucleotides read TGTGCCAGCAGTATAGGACTAGCGGGATCCTACGAGCAGTACTTC. The V and J genes are TRBV21-1 and TRBJ2-7; the listed D gene, TRBD2, was not tested against the DNA. TRBV21-1 is tagged as a pseudogene. CDR3 length equals 15 residues.

A single count supports this clone. The chain joins TRBV19 to TRBJ2-5; maybe TRBD2 (6 bases). The CDR3 is 13 amino acids. Trimming removed 4 bases at V and 4 bases at J, with 10 bases between. CDR1 LNHDA and CDR2 SQIVND come from the germline V gene (reference sequence). CDR3 sequence (DNA): TGTGCCAGTAGTAAACTAGCAGCAGAGACCCAGTACTTC. It translates to CASSKLAAETQYF.

This chain links TRBV21-1 with TRBJ1-1. TRBV21-1 is termed a pseudogene. This CDR3 has 17 residues. CDR3 sequence (DNA): TGTGCCAGCAGCAAATTACGCCGTGCGGGGCGAGGGACTGAAGCTTTCTTT. It codes for CASSKLRRAGRGTEAFF.

A word on this clone: Distinct nucleotide sequences in the sample also encode this CDR3. The V gene is TRBV5-1, the J gene TRBJ2-5; D perhaps matches TRBD1 (5 bases). Germline V CDR1 and CDR2: SGHRS, YFSETQ. The V gene lost 0 bases and the J gene lost 4 bases, with 10 bases spanning the gap. The CDR3 has 14 amino acids. The CDR3 nucleotides are TGCGCCAGCAGCTTGGTTCCAGGGCGAGAGACCCAGTACTTC. Amino acids: CASSLVPGRETQYF.